The clone carrying this TCR beta chain has a single count. The antigen remains unidentified. The data stem from a study of blood T cells in healthy people across ages. Through a sample-barcoded 5' primer and a J-beta primer mix, a second PCR was run for roughly 6 to 12 cycles. TCRdb re-derived calls from the 5' RACE reads in MiXCR, one entry per CDR3 protein. The table has 1.5 million to 2 million distinct CDR3 sequences, roughly 49% seen once. Whole-study findings and limits: Per million T cells, the diversity of TCR beta decreased roughly linearly as age advanced. Diversity figures based on one million T cells were deemed too low.

Caucasian, healthy and from Russia, the donors were aged between about 6 and 90. A minimum of 6 micrograms of total RNA was extracted per sample. Trimming at V came to 2 bases and at J to 9 bases, leaving 3 bases not matched to a gene. The germline CDR1 and CDR2 sequences are DFQATT and SNEGSKA (reference sequence). There are 13 residues in the CDR3. The gene calls are TRBV20-1 and TRBJ1-6; 8 bases align to TRBD1. Sequences were obtained from blood. The receptor was isolated from a woman between 40 and 55 years old in good health. CDR3 nucleotide sequence: TGCAGTGCTAGACTGGACAGGGTTTCACCCCTCCACTTT. It encodes CSARLDRVSPLHF.